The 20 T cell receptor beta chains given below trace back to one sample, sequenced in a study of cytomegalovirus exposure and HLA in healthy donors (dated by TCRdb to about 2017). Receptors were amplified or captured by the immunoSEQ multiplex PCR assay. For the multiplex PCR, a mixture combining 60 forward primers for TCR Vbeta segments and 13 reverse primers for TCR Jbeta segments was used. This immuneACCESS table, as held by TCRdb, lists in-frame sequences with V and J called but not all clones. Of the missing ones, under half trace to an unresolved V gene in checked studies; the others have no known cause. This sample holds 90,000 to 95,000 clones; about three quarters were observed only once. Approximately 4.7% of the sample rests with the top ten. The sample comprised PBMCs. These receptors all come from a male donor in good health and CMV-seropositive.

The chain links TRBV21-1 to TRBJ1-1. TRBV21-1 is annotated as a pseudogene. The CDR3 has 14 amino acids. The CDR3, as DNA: TGTGCCAGCAGCAAAGTTTGGGGGGACACTGAAGCTTTCTTT. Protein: CASSKVWGDTEAFF.

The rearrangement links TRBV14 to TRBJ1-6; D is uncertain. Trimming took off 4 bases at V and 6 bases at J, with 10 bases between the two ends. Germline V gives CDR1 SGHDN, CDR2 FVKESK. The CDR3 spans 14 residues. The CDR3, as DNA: TGTGCCAGCAGCCCCTCAAGAGTTAATTCACCCCTCCACTTT. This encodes CASSPSRVNSPLHF.

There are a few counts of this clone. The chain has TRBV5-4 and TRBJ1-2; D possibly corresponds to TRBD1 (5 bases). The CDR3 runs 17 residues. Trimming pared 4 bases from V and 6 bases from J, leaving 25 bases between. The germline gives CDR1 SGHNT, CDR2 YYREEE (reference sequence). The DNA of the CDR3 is TGTGCCAGCAGCACAACCGGGGGGGTGGGGAGTTCCAATGGCTACACCTTC. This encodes CASSTTGGVGSSNGYTF.

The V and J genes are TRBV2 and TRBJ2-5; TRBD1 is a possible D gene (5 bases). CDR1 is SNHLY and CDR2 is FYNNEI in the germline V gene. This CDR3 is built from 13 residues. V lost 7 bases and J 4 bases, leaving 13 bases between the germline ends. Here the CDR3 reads CASKPSGRETQYF. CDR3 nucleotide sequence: TGTGCCAGCAAACCCTCAGGGCGAGAGACCCAGTACTTC.

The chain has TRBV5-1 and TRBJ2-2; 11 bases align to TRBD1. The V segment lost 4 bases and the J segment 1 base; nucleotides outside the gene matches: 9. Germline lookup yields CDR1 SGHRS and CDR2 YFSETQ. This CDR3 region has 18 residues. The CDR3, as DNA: TGCGCCAGCAGCCGGACAGGGGGCGCATCCCTGAACACCGGGGAGCTGTTTTTT. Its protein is CASSRTGGASLNTGELFF.

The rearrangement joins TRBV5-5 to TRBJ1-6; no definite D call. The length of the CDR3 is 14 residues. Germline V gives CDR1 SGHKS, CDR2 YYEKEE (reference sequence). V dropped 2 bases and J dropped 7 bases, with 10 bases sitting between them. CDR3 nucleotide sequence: TGTGCCAGCAGCTTCTCGTCCGCGAATTCACCCCTCCACTTT. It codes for CASSFSSANSPLHF. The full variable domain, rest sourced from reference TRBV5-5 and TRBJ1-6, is DAGVTQSPTHLIKTRGQQVTLRCSPISGHKSVSWYQQVLGQGPQFIFQYYEKEERGRGNFPDRFSARQFPNYSSELNVNALLLGDSALYLCASSFSSANSPLHFGNGTRLTVT.

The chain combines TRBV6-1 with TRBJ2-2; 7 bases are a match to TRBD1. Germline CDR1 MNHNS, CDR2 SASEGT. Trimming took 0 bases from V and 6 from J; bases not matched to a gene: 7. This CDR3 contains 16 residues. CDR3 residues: CASSEAVAGGSGELFF. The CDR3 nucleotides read TGTGCCAGCAGTGAAGCTGTGGCAGGGGGATCCGGGGAGCTGTTTTTT.

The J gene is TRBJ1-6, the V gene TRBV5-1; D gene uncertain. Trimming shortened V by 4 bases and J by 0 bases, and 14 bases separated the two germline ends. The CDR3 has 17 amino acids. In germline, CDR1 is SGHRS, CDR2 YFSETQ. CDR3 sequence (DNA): TGCGCCAGCAGCGAAGACCGACAAAGCTCCTATAATTCACCCCTCCACTTT. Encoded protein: CASSEDRQSSYNSPLHF.

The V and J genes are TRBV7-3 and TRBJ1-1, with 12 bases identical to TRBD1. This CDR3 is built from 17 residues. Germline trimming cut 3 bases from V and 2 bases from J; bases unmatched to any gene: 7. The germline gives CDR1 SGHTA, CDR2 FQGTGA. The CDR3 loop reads CASSLSGTGGGNTEAFF. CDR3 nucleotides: TGTGCCAGCAGCTTGTCCGGGACAGGGGGCGGAAACACTGAAGCTTTCTTT. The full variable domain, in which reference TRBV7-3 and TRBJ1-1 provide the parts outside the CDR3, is GAGVSQTPSNKVTEKGKYVELRCDPISGHTALYWYRQSLGQGPEFLIYFQGTGAADDSGLPNDRFFAVRPEGSVSTLKIQRTERGDSAVYLCASSLSGTGGGNTEAFFGQGTRLTVV.

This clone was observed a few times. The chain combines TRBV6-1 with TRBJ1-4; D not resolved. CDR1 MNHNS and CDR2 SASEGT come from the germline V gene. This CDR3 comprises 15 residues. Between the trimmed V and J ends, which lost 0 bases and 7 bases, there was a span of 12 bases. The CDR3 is CASSEARNSGEKLFF. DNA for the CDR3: TGTGCCAGCAGTGAAGCTCGGAACAGCGGTGAAAAACTGTTTTTT.

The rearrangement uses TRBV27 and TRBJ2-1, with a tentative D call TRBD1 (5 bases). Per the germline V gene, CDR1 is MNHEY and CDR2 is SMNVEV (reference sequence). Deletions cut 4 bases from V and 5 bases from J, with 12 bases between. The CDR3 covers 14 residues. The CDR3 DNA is TGTGCCAGCAGTTCCAGGGCGCTTCACAATGAGCAGTTCTTC. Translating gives CASSSRALHNEQFF.

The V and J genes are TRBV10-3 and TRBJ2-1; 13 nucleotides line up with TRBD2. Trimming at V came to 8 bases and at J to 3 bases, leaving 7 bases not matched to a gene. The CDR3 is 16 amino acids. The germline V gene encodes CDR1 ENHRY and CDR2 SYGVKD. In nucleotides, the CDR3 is TGTGCCATCGGACTAGCGGGAGTCTCTTACTACAATGAGCAGTTCTTC. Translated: CAIGLAGVSYYNEQFF.

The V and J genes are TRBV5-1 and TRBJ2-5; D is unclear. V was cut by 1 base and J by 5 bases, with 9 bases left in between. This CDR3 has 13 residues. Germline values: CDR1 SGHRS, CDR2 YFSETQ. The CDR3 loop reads CASSLSPGETQYF. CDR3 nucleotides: TGCGCCAGCAGCTTGAGCCCCGGGGAGACCCAGTACTTC.

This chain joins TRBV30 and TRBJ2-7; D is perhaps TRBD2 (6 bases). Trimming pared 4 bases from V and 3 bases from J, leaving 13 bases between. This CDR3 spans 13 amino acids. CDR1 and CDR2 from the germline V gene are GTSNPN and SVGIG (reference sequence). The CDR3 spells CAWNPGEYYEQYF. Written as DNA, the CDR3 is TGTGCCTGGAACCCGGGAGAATACTACGAGCAGTACTTC.

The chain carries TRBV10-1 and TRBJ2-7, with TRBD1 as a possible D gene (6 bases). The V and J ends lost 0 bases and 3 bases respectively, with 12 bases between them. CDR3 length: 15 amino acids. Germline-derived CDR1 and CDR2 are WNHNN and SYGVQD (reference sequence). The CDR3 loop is CASSESGGTFYEQYF. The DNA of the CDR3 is TGCGCCAGCAGTGAGTCTGGGGGCACGTTCTACGAGCAGTACTTC.

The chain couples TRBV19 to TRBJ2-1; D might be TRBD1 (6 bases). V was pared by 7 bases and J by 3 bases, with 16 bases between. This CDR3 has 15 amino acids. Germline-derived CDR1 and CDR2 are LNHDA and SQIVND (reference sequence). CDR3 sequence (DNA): TGTGCCAGTACCCCGGACAGACCGCACTACAATGAGCAGTTCTTC. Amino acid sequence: CASTPDRPHYNEQFF.

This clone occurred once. The CDR3 region has the DNA TGTGCCTCAGAGGGTAACAGGGTAGTGGGTCAGCCCCAGCATTTT. Its protein is CASEGNRVVGQPQHF. The chain joins TRBV28 to TRBJ1-5, with a possible D match to TRBD1 (6 bases). This CDR3 is built from 15 residues. V lost 11 bases, J lost 6 bases, and 23 bases lay in between. Germline loops: CDR1 MDHEN, CDR2 SYDVKM.

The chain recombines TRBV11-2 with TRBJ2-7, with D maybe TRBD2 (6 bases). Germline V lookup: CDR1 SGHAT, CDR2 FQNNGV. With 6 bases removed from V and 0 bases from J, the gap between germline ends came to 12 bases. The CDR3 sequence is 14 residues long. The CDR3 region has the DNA TGTGCCAGCAGTGTGGGGGGTGTCTCCTACGAGCAGTACTTC. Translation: CASSVGGVSYEQYF.

The CDR3 nucleotides read TGTGCCAGCAGGGGAAGACTAGCCTACGAGCAGTACTTC. It yields the protein CASRGRLAYEQYF. V and J are TRBV27 and TRBJ2-7, with D perhaps TRBD2 (6 bases). Deletions cut 6 bases from V and 2 bases from J, with 11 bases between. This CDR3 is built from 13 residues. From germline, CDR1 is MNHEY and CDR2 SMNVEV (reference sequence).

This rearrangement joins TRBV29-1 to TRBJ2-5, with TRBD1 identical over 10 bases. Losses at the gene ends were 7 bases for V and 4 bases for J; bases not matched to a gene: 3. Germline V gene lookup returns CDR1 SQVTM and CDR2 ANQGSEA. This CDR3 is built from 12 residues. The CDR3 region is CSADRGGETQYF. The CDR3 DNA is TGCAGCGCGGACAGGGGGGGAGAGACCCAGTACTTC. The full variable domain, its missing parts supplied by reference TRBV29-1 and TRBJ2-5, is SAVISQKPSRDICQRGTSLTIQCQVDSQVTMMFWYRQQPGQSLTLIATANQGSEATYESGFVIDKFPISRPNLTFSTLTVSNMSPEDSSIYLCSADRGGETQYFGPGTRLLVL.